This T cell receptor beta chain emerged from a study of cytomegalovirus exposure and HLA in healthy donors. CDR1 is SEHNR, CDR2 FQNEAQ, per germline (reference sequence). The CDR3 loop spans 17 amino acids. Germline trimming cut 4 bases from V and 5 bases from J; bases unmatched to any gene: 11. The PCR had 60 Vbeta and 13 Jbeta primers. Profiling relied on immunoSEQ multiplex PCR, and the TCRdb table lists in-frame clones only, not all of them. The table lists about 180,000 clones, about four fifths of them singletons. As concerns this clone: What it binds is not known.

Study results and limitations: In a later analysis, V- and J-gene trimming of beta chains associated with a DCLRE1C missense variant, replicated independently. Fewer N-insertions than the roughly 670-donor mean were reportedly shown by an Asian-associated ancestry cluster in a later analysis. The authors judged a highly shared variant cluster likely a sequencing artifact.

This chain joins TRBV7-9 and TRBJ2-1, with 10 bases fitting TRBD2. The source is a male donor in good health and CMV-seronegative. What was sequenced was PBMCs. CDR3 in amino acids: CASSSGPIAGGNNEQFF. The CDR3 nucleotides are TGTGCCAGCAGCTCCGGCCCCATAGCGGGAGGAAACAATGAGCAGTTCTTC.